This T cell receptor beta chain was recovered during a study of CD8+CD57+ T cells in acquired aplastic anemia. Study-level information: The DNA of sorted CD4+ and CD8+ cells averaged roughly 3.2 ug. The study's findings and limits: Twenty-nine CD8+ CDR3 sequences were shared between patients and controls.

This clonotype was detected many times. As yet, its antigen is unknown. Patients selected for sequencing had displayed CD8+CD57+ cell expansion by flow cytometry. The blood sampling took place in patients who had so far received no therapy. The V gene's germline CDR1 is SGDLS and CDR2 YYNGEE. V shed 1 base, J shed 7 bases, and the junction held 4 bases outside the gene matches. This CDR3 is 15 amino acids long. Investigators profiled TCR beta VDJ and CDR3 from genomic DNA template. From the reads, TCRdb called clonotypes with MiXCR, one entry per CDR3 protein. Of some 160,000 distinct CDR3 sequences listed, around 50% are singletons.

Specimen: sorted CD4+, CD8+, or CD8+CD57+ T cells (not recorded which) from PBMCs. The source of this sequence is a human donor with aplastic anemia. The chain combines TRBV9 with TRBJ1-5, with 11 bases matching TRBD1. CDR3 loop: CASSVYGDRGQPQHF. DNA of the CDR3: TGTGCCAGCAGCGTATACGGGGACAGGGGGCAGCCCCAGCATTTT.